This T cell receptor (beta chain) was observed in a study of control samples from healthy donors and cancer patients. The CDR3 is 14 amino acids. The V and J ends lost 0 bases and 0 bases respectively, with 6 bases between them. Germline CDR1 and CDR2: SGDLS and YYNGEE. This table comes from immunoSEQ multiplex PCR, and its TCRdb copy is limited to in-frame clones, with some not included. The sample has 160,000 or so clones, just under 95% seen once; the top ten hold about 8.5%. On this clone: Other DNA sequences of this sample code for an identical CDR3.

The V and J genes are TRBV9 and TRBJ1-2; D is ambiguous. This receptor was obtained from a woman aged 40 to 55 in good health. The sample consisted of blood. CDR3 sequence (DNA): TGTGCCAGCAGCGTAGGCCAGTCTAACTATGGCTACACCTTC. Translation: CASSVGQSNYGYTF.